The next 13 T cell receptor beta chains were all read from a single sample in a study of neurological immune-mediated disorders. TCRdb re-called the 5' RACE reads with MiXCR, one entry per CDR3 protein. The table has roughly 48,000 distinct CDR3 sequences, approximately 5.8% seen once. Sequencing input: CD4+ T cells from blood. The receptor set was obtained from a woman in her late teens or twenties with multiple sclerosis.

The sample holds many counts of this clonotype. This chain uses TRBV7-2 with TRBJ2-7; 7 nucleotides align to TRBD1. Germline-derived CDR1 and CDR2 are SGHTA and FQGNSA. The CDR3 is 14 amino acids. J gave up 4 bases and V 5 bases, and 8 bases lay outside the gene matches. CDR3 residues: CASSPESRGYEQYV. The CDR3 DNA follows: TGTGCCAGCAGCCCTGAGAGCAGGGGGTACGAGCAGTACGTC.

Many counts were recorded for this clonotype. The chain carries TRBV28 and TRBJ1-1; D is uncertain. The V gene's germline CDR1 is MDHEN and CDR2 SYDVKM. V was clipped by 5 bases and J by 6 bases, with 10 bases between them. CDR3 length: 12 residues. CDR3 loop: CASSPNLPEAFF. CDR3 nucleotide sequence: TGTGCCAGCAGTCCTAACCTACCTGAAGCTTTCTTT.

This rearrangement joins TRBV5-1 to TRBJ1-2; 7 bases are shared with TRBD1. This CDR3 region has 15 residues. V was pared by 2 bases and J by 7 bases, with 11 bases of the junction left unmatched. Germline-derived CDR1 and CDR2 are SGHRS and YFSETQ. CDR3 coding DNA: TGCGCCAGCAGCTTCGACAGGGCATGGTCGGGTGGCTACACCTTC. Translating gives CASSFDRAWSGGYTF.

V is TRBV4-2 and J is TRBJ1-5; D gene uncertain. Germline V lookup: CDR1 LGHNA, CDR2 YNFKEQ. The V end lost 0 bases, the J end lost 7 bases, and 16 bases lay between the germline ends. The CDR3 totals 16 residues. The CDR3 DNA sequence: TGTGCCAGCAGCCAAGAGTGGGCAGGTTCGGGGCAGCCCCAGCATTTT. It encodes CASSQEWAGSGQPQHF.

This clonotype was recorded many times. The chain uses TRBV20-1 and TRBJ2-7, with TRBD2 matching over 13 bases. V lost 6 bases, J lost 6 bases, and 20 bases stayed unmatched. The CDR3 spans 18 residues. Germline V gene lookup returns CDR1 DFQATT and CDR2 SNEGSKA (reference sequence). The CDR3 protein is CSAPSTSGGFFSAGEQYF. CDR3 in DNA: TGCAGTGCCCCATCGACTAGCGGGGGGTTTTTCTCCGCGGGCGAGCAGTACTTC.

This clonotype was counted ten times or more. As DNA, the CDR3 is TGTGCCAGCAGCTTAGCTGGGGCTAGCGTGGCAGATACGCAGTATTTT. Protein: CASSLAGASVADTQYF. The chain couples TRBV7-8 to TRBJ2-3; D perhaps matches TRBD2 (6 bases). Germline-derived CDR1 and CDR2 are SGHVS and FQNEAQ. V lost 0 bases and J 4 bases, leaving 14 bases between the germline ends. The CDR3 runs to 16 residues.

The chain is built from TRBV18 and TRBJ1-5; D perhaps matches TRBD1 (6 bases). This CDR3 has 14 residues. V dropped 3 bases and J dropped 3 bases, with 9 bases sitting between them. Germline CDR1 is KGHSH and CDR2 is LQKENI. CDR3 region: CASSPWGANQPQHF. In DNA form, the CDR3 reads TGTGCCAGCTCACCGTGGGGGGCCAATCAGCCCCAGCATTTT.

In its sample, this clonotype was seen many times. The chain uses TRBV7-9 and TRBJ2-5, with D possibly being TRBD2 (6 bases). Trimming shortened V by 7 bases and J by 3 bases, and 15 bases separated the two germline ends. The CDR3 contains 14 residues. Germline V gives CDR1 SEHNR, CDR2 FQNEAQ (reference sequence). For the CDR3, the DNA is TGTGCCAGCACCTCCGGGAGAAAAAAAGAGACCCAGTACTTC. This translates into CASTSGRKKETQYF.

The sample holds many counts of this clonotype. This chain links TRBV12-3 or TRBV12-4 with TRBJ2-6; 9 positions agree with TRBD1. The V and J ends lost 6 bases and 4 bases, in that order; junction bases with no gene match: 7. CDR3 size: 16 residues. The CDR3: CASRGQGAYGANVLTF. The CDR3 DNA sequence: TGTGCCAGCAGGGGACAGGGAGCTTACGGGGCCAACGTCCTGACTTTC.

This clonotype was seen at least ten times. The chain recombines TRBV14 with TRBJ2-5; D is possibly TRBD1 (6 bases). CDR3 length: 13 amino acids. The V end lost 4 bases, the J end lost 5 bases, and 11 bases lay between the germline ends. CDR1 and CDR2 from the germline V gene are SGHDN and FVKESK. The CDR3 nucleotides are TGTGCCAGCAGCCGGGACATTACGGAGACCCAGTACTTC. Amino acids: CASSRDITETQYF.

Ten or more counts support this clonotype. The V gene is TRBV2, the J gene TRBJ2-3; D gene uncertain. This CDR3 comprises 12 residues. The germline gives CDR1 SNHLY, CDR2 FYNNEI. With 4 bases removed from V and 7 bases from J, the gap between germline ends came to 9 bases. CDR3 in amino acids: CASSVQPHTQYF. CDR3 DNA: TGTGCCAGCAGTGTGCAGCCCCATACGCAGTATTTT.

The sample holds many counts of this clonotype. This chain links TRBV5-5 with TRBJ2-4; 11 positions match TRBD2. Per the germline V gene, CDR1 is SGHKS and CDR2 is YYEKEE (reference sequence). J gave up 1 base and V 4 bases, and 22 bases lay outside the gene matches. CDR3 length: 22 amino acids. The CDR3 is CASSPDLRLAGLGDRAKNIQYF. The DNA for the CDR3 is TGTGCCAGCAGCCCGGATTTACGACTAGCGGGGTTGGGTGATCGGGCCAAAAACATTCAGTACTTC. Together with reference TRBV5-5 and TRBJ2-4, the CDR3 gives the full variable domain: DAGVTQSPTHLIKTRGQQVTLRCSPISGHKSVSWYQQVLGQGPQFIFQYYEKEERGRGNFPDRFSARQFPNYSSELNVNALLLGDSALYLCASSPDLRLAGLGDRAKNIQYFGAGTRLSVL.

This clonotype was picked up many times. The genes are TRBV12-3 or TRBV12-4 and TRBJ2-5; no reliable D call. Trimming took 5 bases from V and 4 from J, leaving 23 bases between them. The CDR3 is 17 amino acids. The CDR3 loop is CASSGPRRPVVRETQYF. In DNA form, the CDR3 reads TGTGCCAGCAGTGGGCCCAGACGCCCAGTCGTAAGAGAGACCCAGTACTTC.